This section outlines one T cell receptor (beta chain) sequence together with its context. No antigen is known for it. CDR3 length: 16 residues. From germline, CDR1 is SGHVS and CDR2 FNYEAQ. V was clipped by 4 bases and J by 8 bases; unmatched bases: 7. Libraries were prepared by immunoSEQ multiplex PCR; TCRdb keeps only in-frame clonotypes and omits some of them. The repertoire includes under 200,000 clones, approximately 87% of them detected once, and about 5.8% sits in the top ten. This sample stems from a study of cytomegalovirus exposure and HLA in healthy donors. Study-wide points: The study put 150 to 200 TCR beta chains on its list as cytomegalovirus-associated. A later analysis found first-cohort TCR clusters tended to co-occur in the 90 to 150 validation repertoires.

The receptor comes from a woman aged 30 to 39 in good health and CMV-seronegative. Sequencing was performed on PBMCs. The V and J genes are TRBV7-6 and TRBJ2-1; 14 bases fit TRBD2. The CDR3 spells CASSSWTSGGLDEQFF. DNA for the CDR3: TGTGCCAGCAGCTCCTGGACTAGCGGGGGGTTGGATGAGCAGTTCTTC. The entire variable domain, with the rest obtained from reference TRBV7-6 and TRBJ2-1, is as follows: GAGVSQSPRYKVTKRGQDVALRCDPISGHVSLYWYRQALGQGPEFLTYFNYEAQQDKSGLPNDRFSAERPEGSISTLTIQRTEQRDSAMYRCASSSWTSGGLDEQFFGPGTRLTVL.